This T cell receptor (beta chain) was identified during a study of OX40 agonist ivuxolimab in advanced cancers. Context from the whole study: The costimulatory receptor OX40 (CD134) was targeted by ivuxolimab, a fully human IgG2 agonistic monoclonal antibody. Intravenous ivuxolimab was administered to patients every 2 weeks at six dose levels: 0.01, 0.1, 0.3, 1.5, 3 and 10 mg/kg. Among the roughly 52 dose-escalation patients, around 20 had hepatocellular carcinoma, approximately 15 melanoma, 9 renal cell carcinoma and 9 head and neck cancer. In the dose-escalation cohort, 65% to 90% of patients were male, and the mean age was approximately 55 years, with a range of roughly 20 to 79. Prior anti-PD-1, anti-PD-L1 or anti-CTLA-4 therapy was permitted, and checkpoint inhibitors had been received by about two fifths of dose-escalation patients. Partial responses occurred in three dose-escalation patients: two with cutaneous melanoma and one with hepatocellular carcinoma. Peripheral TCRbeta sequencing was intended to test whether TCR sequence diversity was altered and clonal T-cell expansion was caused by ivuxolimab. The paper covers the monotherapy dose-escalation part of the phase I ivuxolimab trial, which included N of about 51 patients.

The paper's findings and limits, for the study overall: In the 0.1-3.0 mg/kg groups, partial responders were among the patients with the lowest normalized peripheral clonal expansion, particularly in CD8+ T cells. Low levels of normalized T-cell clonal expansion were also seen in some patients who did not respond. After ivuxolimab, expanded clones were on average more numerous among CD8+ T cells than among CD4+ T cells. At doses of 0.1 to 3.0 mg/kg, clonal expansion of both CD4+ and CD8+ T cells in blood was seen between baseline and week 6. Which antigens the clonally expanded peripheral T cells were specific for was not determined.

The trial excluded patients who had a history of autoimmune disease or were on systemic immunosuppression. Peripheral blood for TCR sequencing was drawn from every dose cohort at baseline, at cycle 4 day 1 and at cycle 7 day 1. The samples were drawn from a first-in-human, open-label, multicenter phase I dose-escalation trial of ivuxolimab. Adults with locally advanced or metastatic head and neck squamous cell, hepatocellular, melanoma or renal cell carcinoma were enrolled in the trial. CD4+ and CD8+ T cells were sorted separately from peripheral blood before TCR sequencing. To sequence the TCRbeta CDR3 region, genomic DNA was isolated from the sorted cells. TCRbeta CDR3 regions were sequenced using the immunoSEQ Assay. The source is immuneACCESS, and TCRdb retained only in-frame sequences with V and J called. Part of the clones is not carried over; for the studies checked, unresolved V genes explain less than half of this, and the remainder is unexplained. The sample data list approximately 60,000 clones, and approximately 80% of these were observed just once. Jointly, the top ten make up 6.3% of the sample.

A remark on this clone: The clone's antigen remains unknown. No base quality information exists; no much larger clone differs at one position.

The CDR3 contains 12 residues, cysteine and phenylalanine counted. Only the CDR3 DNA is retained, 36 bases long and in frame from the first base. V loses 5 bases of germline sequence and J loses 7 bases, and the interval between the two ends is 11 bases. CDR1 and CDR2 (SGHTA, FQGNSA) derive from the germline V gene. Sequenced material: CD4+ or CD8+ T cells sorted from blood, taken in a trial of the OX40 agonist ivuxolimab. The chain links TRBV7-2 with TRBJ2-5; no D segment can be confidently identified. This TCR derives from an adult with an advanced solid tumor such as melanoma, head and neck, liver or kidney cancer. DNA sequence: TGTGCCAGCAGCCCACCCTCCGGGACCCAGTACTTC. It translates as CASSPPSGTQYF.